This T cell receptor (beta chain) was identified in a study of a mutant IDH1 vaccine in newly diagnosed glioma. Study-level background: Pretreatment consisted of radiotherapy, temozolomide, or both, with most receiving both.

The study, taken as a whole, reports: Overall, 93.3% of patients had vaccine-induced immune responses.

Time point given: baseline, week 1 (first vaccination visit). Treatment described: pre-vaccination baseline after standard-of-care therapy. The CDR3 sequence is 14 residues long. Trimming stripped 5 bases from V and 5 bases from J, with 15 bases between. Germline CDR1 is SEHNR and CDR2 is FQNEAQ (reference sequence). A remark on this clone: Its antigen is unknown.

Sequenced by immunoSEQ multiplex PCR; TCRdb stores in-frame clones only, minus some. The repertoire consists of about 92,000 clones, with under 90% occurring once and the leading ten covering approximately 7.4%. The source is a woman aged 50 to 65 with glioma. The input for sequencing was PBMCs, taken from a glioma patient treated with radiotherapy, temozolomide or both. The chain carries TRBV7-9 and TRBJ2-5, with D possibly matching TRBD2 (5 bases). The CDR3 DNA follows: TGTGCCAGCAGCCAAGGGAGTTCTTGGGAGACCCAGTACTTC. Its protein product is CASSQGSSWETQYF.